What follows are 4 T cell receptor beta chains derived from one specimen sequenced in a study of identical twins. One entry per CDR3 protein, called by TCRdb with MiXCR from the 5' RACE reads. The sample consists of fewer than 550,000 distinct CDR3 sequences, roughly 15% of them appearing once. The sample was also linked to a second study, of yellow fever vaccine responses in identical twins.

Sequencing was done on a sample of CD4+ T cells sorted from blood. These receptors were obtained from a woman under 30 in good health.

A few counts support this clonotype. The chain couples TRBV29-1 to TRBJ2-3, with a weak D call TRBD2 (6 bases). V lost 7 bases, J lost 2 bases, and 22 bases lay in between. The length of the CDR3 is 16 residues. Per the germline V gene, CDR1 is SQVTM and CDR2 is ANQGSEA. Here the CDR3 reads CSAAPLLAVNTDTQYF. CDR3 in DNA: TGCAGCGCCGCTCCACTACTAGCTGTCAACACAGATACGCAGTATTTT.

This clonotype was seen many times. The chain combines TRBV12-3 or TRBV12-4 with TRBJ1-5; perhaps TRBD1 as D (6 bases). The CDR3 has 14 residues. V lost 7 bases to trimming and J lost 3 bases, with 13 bases between them. This CDR3 reads CASTLRGSNQPQHF. The DNA for the CDR3 is TGTGCCAGCACCCTGAGGGGGTCCAATCAGCCCCAGCATTTT.

This sequence joins TRBV5-1 and TRBJ2-1; 9 nucleotides agree with TRBD1. Germline V gene data show CDR1 as SGHRS and CDR2 as YFSETQ. The CDR3 covers 15 residues. Trimming at V came to 4 bases and at J to 4 bases, leaving 6 bases not matched to a gene. CDR3 residues: CASSGGTGNYNEQFF. The CDR3 region has the DNA TGCGCCAGCAGCGGAGGGACAGGGAATTACAATGAGCAGTTCTTC.

This sequence joins TRBV11-2 and TRBJ2-7, with TRBD2 matching over 12 bases. With 0 bases clipped from V and 4 bases from J, the junction kept 4 bases outside the gene matches. This CDR3 spans 16 amino acids. The V gene's germline CDR1 is SGHAT and CDR2 FQNNGV. This CDR3 reads CASSLEGLAGSYEQYF. For the CDR3, the DNA is TGTGCCAGCAGCTTAGAGGGACTAGCGGGTTCTTACGAGCAGTACTTC.